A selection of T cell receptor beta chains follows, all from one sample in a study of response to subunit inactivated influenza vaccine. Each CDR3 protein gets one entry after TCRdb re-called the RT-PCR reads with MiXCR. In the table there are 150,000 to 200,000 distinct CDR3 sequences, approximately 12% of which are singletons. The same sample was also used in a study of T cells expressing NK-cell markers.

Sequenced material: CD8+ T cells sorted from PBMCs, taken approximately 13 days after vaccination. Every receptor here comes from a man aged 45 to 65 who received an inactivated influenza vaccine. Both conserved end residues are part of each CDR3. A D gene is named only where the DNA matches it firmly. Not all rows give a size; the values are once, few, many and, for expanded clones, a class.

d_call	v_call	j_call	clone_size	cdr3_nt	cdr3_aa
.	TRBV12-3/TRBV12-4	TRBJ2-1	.	TGTGCCAGCAGTTTCGGGACTCTTCCTGGGGAGCAGTTCTTC	CASSFGTLPGEQFF
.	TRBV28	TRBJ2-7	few	TGTGCCAGCAGTTTGAGCGCGGGCGCACGAGAGCAGTACTTC	CASSLSAGAREQYF
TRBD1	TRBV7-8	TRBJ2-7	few	TGTGCCAGCAGCTTAGGCCCAGGGGGCGTATACGAGCAGTACTTC	CASSLGPGGVYEQYF
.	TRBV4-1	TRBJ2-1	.	TGCGCCAGCAGCCACCCGGAAGGGTGGCAGGTCTACAATGAGCAGATCTTC	CASSHPEGWQVYNEQIF
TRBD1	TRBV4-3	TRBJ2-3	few	TGCGCCAGCAGCCAAGTGTACCCAGGAACAGGGGGAGATACGCAGTATTTT	CASSQVYPGTGGDTQYF
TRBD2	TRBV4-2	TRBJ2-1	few	TGTGCCAGCAGCCAAGATTCATTTATGGATAGCGGGGTTAATGAGCAGTTCTTC	CASSQDSFMDSGVNEQFF
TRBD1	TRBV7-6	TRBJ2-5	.	TGTGCCAGCAGCTTACCACAGGGGCTGCCTTTCCAAGAGACCCAGTACTTC	CASSLPQGLPFQETQYF
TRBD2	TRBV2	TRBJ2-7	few	TGTGCCGGCGGCGGGACTAGCGGATTTGAGCAGTACTTC	CAGGGTSGFEQYF
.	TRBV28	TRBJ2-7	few	TGTGCCAGCAGACCAACAGGAGACTTCTCCTACGAGCAGTACTTC	CASRPTGDFSYEQYF
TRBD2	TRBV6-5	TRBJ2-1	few	TGTGCCAGCAGTTACTTCAGTGGACTAGCGGGAGTGGACAATGAGCAGTTCTTC	CASSYFSGLAGVDNEQFF
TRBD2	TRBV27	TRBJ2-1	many	TGTGCCAGCAGTCCGGGGACTAGTGGAAATAATGAGCAGTTCTTC	CASSPGTSGNNEQFF
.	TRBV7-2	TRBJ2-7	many	TGTGCCAGCAGCCCCACCGTTTCGTTCTACGAGCAGTACTTC	CASSPTVSFYEQYF
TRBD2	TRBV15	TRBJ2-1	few	TGTGCCACCAGCAGAAGGACTAGCGGCCTAAATGAGCAGTTCTTC	CATSRRTSGLNEQFF
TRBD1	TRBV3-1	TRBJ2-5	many	TGTGCCAGCAGCCCTGGGACAGGGGGCGTATTGGAGACCCAGTACTTC	CASSPGTGGVLETQYF
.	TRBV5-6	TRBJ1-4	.	TGTGCCAGCAGCGACGGCGGCCCTAATGAAAAACTGTTTTTT	CASSDGGPNEKLFF
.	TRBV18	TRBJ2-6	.	TGTGCCAGCTCAAGCCGGGATCACTACTCTGGGGCCAACGTCCTGACTTTC	CASSSRDHYSGANVLTF
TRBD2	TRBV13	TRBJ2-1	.	TGTGCCAGCAGCTTAGAGGTAGCGGGAAAACACAATGAGCAGTTCTTC	CASSLEVAGKHNEQFF
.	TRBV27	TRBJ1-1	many	TGTGCCAGCAGTTTAGCAGGACAGTCCTCAGTGGGAGCTTTCTTT	CASSLAGQSSVGAFF
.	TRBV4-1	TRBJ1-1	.	TGCGCCAGCAGCCAGACGACTGAAGCTTTCTTT	CASSQTTEAFF
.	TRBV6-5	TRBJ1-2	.	TGTGCCAGCAGTTACAACGAGAAAGACTACACCTTC	CASSYNEKDYTF
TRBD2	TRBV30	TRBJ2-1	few	TGTGCCTGGAGGCCTAGCGGGAGGTATGAGCAGTTCTTC	CAWRPSGRYEQFF
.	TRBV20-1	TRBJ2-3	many	TGCAGTGCTACCATCTCCGGGACTCCCCTCACAGATACGCAGTATTTT	CSATISGTPLTDTQYF
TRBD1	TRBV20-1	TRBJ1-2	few	TGCAGTGCTAGAGATTCGCAGGGGGCGTTTTATGGCTACACCTTC	CSARDSQGAFYGYTF
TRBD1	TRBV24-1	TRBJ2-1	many	TGTGCCACCAGTGATTTAGGGGGCGATGAGCAGTTCTTC	CATSDLGGDEQFF
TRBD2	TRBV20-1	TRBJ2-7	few	TGCAGTGCTAGTTTTGTCGGACTAGCGGGGGGCTATACCTACGAGCAGTACTTC	CSASFVGLAGGYTYEQYF
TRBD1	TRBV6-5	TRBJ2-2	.	TGTGCCAGCAGTTACCACAGGGGGCCCACCGGGGAGCTGTTTTTT	CASSYHRGPTGELFF
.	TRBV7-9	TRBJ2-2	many	TGTGCCAGCAGCCGAGGACCCGTACTATCCGGGGAGCTGTTTTTT	CASSRGPVLSGELFF
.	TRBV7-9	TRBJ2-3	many	TGTGCCAGCAGCCCCCCCTCGACCACAGATACGCAGTATTTT	CASSPPSTTDTQYF
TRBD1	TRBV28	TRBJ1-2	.	TGTGCCAGCAGTCCCCCCGGGACAGAGGGCATCTTC	CASSPPGTEGIF
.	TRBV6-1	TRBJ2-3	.	TGTGCCAGCAGTGAAGGGCTTTCAGATACGCAGTATTTT	CASSEGLSDTQYF
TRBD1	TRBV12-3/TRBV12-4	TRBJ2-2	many	TGTGCCAGCAGTCCCGGGACAGGGATAACCGGGGAGCTGTTTTTT	CASSPGTGITGELFF
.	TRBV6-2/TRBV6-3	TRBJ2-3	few	TGTGCCAGCAGTTCCACAGACACAGATACGCAGTATTTT	CASSSTDTDTQYF
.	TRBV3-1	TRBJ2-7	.	TGTGCCAGCAGCCAAGATACAGGGAGCTACTACGAGCAGTACTTC	CASSQDTGSYYEQYF
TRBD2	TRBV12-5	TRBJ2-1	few	TGTGCTAGTGGTTCAGACGTCGCTAGCGGATACTACAATGAGCAGTTCTTC	CASGSDVASGYYNEQFF
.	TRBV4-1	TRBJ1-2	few	TGCGCCAGCAGCCAAGTGGGACCCCTGGTGCCCCATGGCTACACCTTC	CASSQVGPLVPHGYTF
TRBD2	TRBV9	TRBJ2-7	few	TGTGCCAGCAGCGAGACTAGCGACTCCTACGAGCAGTACTTC	CASSETSDSYEQYF
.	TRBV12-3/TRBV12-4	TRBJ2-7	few	TGTGCCAGCAGTTTACTCCAGTTGGGGTCGTACGAGCAGTACTTC	CASSLLQLGSYEQYF
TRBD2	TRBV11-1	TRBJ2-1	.	TGTGCCAGCAGCCACGGACTGACTAGCGGGATCTCCTACAATGAGCAGTTCTTC	CASSHGLTSGISYNEQFF
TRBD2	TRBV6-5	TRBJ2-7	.	TGTGCCAGCAGTTACCAAGCGGGAGGGTCCTACGAGCAGTACTTC	CASSYQAGGSYEQYF
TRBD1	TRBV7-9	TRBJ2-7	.	TGTGCCAGCAGCGCGCGCCCCGGGACAGGGGGCTACGAGCAGTACTTC	CASSARPGTGGYEQYF
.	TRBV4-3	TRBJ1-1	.	TGCGCCAGCAGCCAAGTCCCTATGCTTCGGGTACACCGGGGCACTGAAGCTTTCTTT	CASSQVPMLRVHRGTEAFF
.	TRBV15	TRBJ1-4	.	TGTGCCACCAGCAGAGAGGGAGGGGGTGAAAAACTGTTTTTT	CATSREGGGEKLFF
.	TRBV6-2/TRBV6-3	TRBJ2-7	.	TGTGCCAGCAGTTACTCGGCCCGGACCACGTCCGTCCACGAGCAGTACTTC	CASSYSARTTSVHEQYF
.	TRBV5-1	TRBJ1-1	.	TGCGCCAGCAGCTTCGTCGGGGGGAGCACTGAAGCTTTCTTT	CASSFVGGSTEAFF
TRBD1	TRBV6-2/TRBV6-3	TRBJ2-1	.	TGTGCCAGCAGTTACTCGGATACGGAGACAGGGGGCATTTACAATGAGCAGTTCTTC	CASSYSDTETGGIYNEQFF
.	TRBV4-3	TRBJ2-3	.	TGCGCCAGCAGCCAAGTGTACGGGGACACAGATACGCAGTATTTT	CASSQVYGDTDTQYF
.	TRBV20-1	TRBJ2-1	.	TGCAGTGCTAGAGAGAGGAAACTCTACAATGAGCAGTTCTTC	CSARERKLYNEQFF
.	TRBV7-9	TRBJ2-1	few	TGTGCCAGCGTCAGGGGAGCCCTCTACAATGAGCAGTTCTTC	CASVRGALYNEQFF
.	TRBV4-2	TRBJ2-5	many	TGTGCCAGCAGCCAAGATCGGGACGGGCCAGAGACCCAGTACTTC	CASSQDRDGPETQYF
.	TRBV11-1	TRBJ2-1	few	TGTGCCAGCAGCCCCCTAGGAGACAATGAGCAGTTCTTC	CASSPLGDNEQFF
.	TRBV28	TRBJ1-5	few	TGTGCCAGCAGTTTGCTGGGGGTGGATCAGCCCCAGCATTTT	CASSLLGVDQPQHF
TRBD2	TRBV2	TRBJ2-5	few	TGTGCCAGCAGCGCTAGCGGGGAAGAGACCCAGTACTTC	CASSASGEETQYF
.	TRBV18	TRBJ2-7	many	TGTGCCAGCTCACCCCCAGGAAACTACGAGCAGTACTTC	CASSPPGNYEQYF
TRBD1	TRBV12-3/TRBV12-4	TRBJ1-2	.	TGTGCCAGCAGTTTCTGGGACAGCGATGGCTACACCTTC	CASSFWDSDGYTF